The clone carrying this T cell receptor (beta chain) was observed once. This entry belongs to a study of blood T cell repertoires in COVID-19. Study as a whole: Collection of acute and convalescent COVID-19 samples took place in the United States, Italy and Spain. Nucleic acid was either cDNA or gDNA, and it came from T cells, B-cell-depleted T cells, or PBMCs.

Original processing methods: Reference gene primer amplification gave nucleated cell count estimates. TCRdb's copy holds only in-frame clones and misses some; the assay was immunoSEQ multiplex PCR. That table supplies the V and J calls and clone size; D and trimming were determined from the DNA. Among about 240,000 clones listed, roughly 83% were seen once. Germline V lookup: CDR1 MNHNY, CDR2 SVGAGI (reference sequence). CDR3 length equals 15 residues. V shed 6 bases and J 0 bases; nucleotides not matched to a gene: 6. V and J are TRBV6-6 and TRBJ2-3; 7 bases fit TRBD2. The receptor was derived from a woman of 80 years or more with acute or convalescent COVID-19. Sequencing input: peripheral blood. CDR3 in amino acids: CASRPSGTSTDTQYF. The CDR3 DNA sequence: TGTGCCAGCAGACCTAGCGGTACTAGCACAGATACGCAGTATTTT.